The present T cell receptor (beta chain) was sequenced within a study of T cells after posttransplantation cyclophosphamide. Study-wide results and caveats: TRB overlap between skin or GI tissue T cells and blood was limited. Later blood repertoires were often dominated by clones from the donor CD8+ memory compartment. Recipient CMV seropositivity and CMV reactivation strongly tracked TRB clonality.

CDR1 is MDHEN and CDR2 is SYDVKM in the germline V gene. V shed 2 bases and J shed 0 bases, with 11 bases lying between them. The CDR3 totals 17 residues. Remarks on this clone: Antigen specificity is unknown.

Treatment was busulfan-fludarabine conditioning, a marrow graft, and cyclophosphamide on days +3 and +4. Generated by immunoSEQ multiplex PCR, the TCRdb table keeps only in-frame clones and is missing some. The sample holds roughly 20,000 clones, less than 80% seen once. This rearrangement joins TRBV28 to TRBJ2-6; TRBD2 is a possible D gene (7 bases). Sequenced here: PBMCs, sampled after an allogeneic stem cell transplant with post-transplant cyclophosphamide. The sequence was obtained from a male patient younger than 45 who received an allogeneic stem cell transplant from a related donor, was CMV-positive, and had acute GVHD only. Some T cells may arise from the graft donor. The CDR3, as DNA: TGTGCCAGCAGTTTACGAGGGGGGGGCTCTGGGGCCAACGTCCTGACTTTC. Translated, it gives CASSLRGGGSGANVLTF.